These 30 T cell receptor beta chains originate from one sample sequenced in a study of Graves' ophthalmopathy and Graves' hyperthyroidism. As the template, RNA transcripts were used to amplify TCR beta CDR3 regions. First-round RT-PCR relied on HTBI primers, and a second-round multiplex PCR came next. TCRdb used MiXCR to reprocess the multiplex PCR reads, holding one entry per CDR3 protein. Of approximately 500,000 distinct CDR3 sequences in the sample, around 15% were seen once. Input material: blood. The receptor set was obtained from a woman aged 30 to 39 with Graves' ophthalmopathy.

This clonotype was recorded many times. CDR3 sequence (DNA): TGCGCCAGCAGCCCGACGGTGGGACAGGTCAGCTACGAGCAGTACTTC. Protein: CASSPTVGQVSYEQYF. The rearrangement joins TRBV4-1 to TRBJ2-7; 8 positions agree with TRBD1. V dropped 4 bases and J dropped 3; count of bases not matched to a gene: 11. CDR1 and CDR2 from the germline V gene are MGHRA and YSYEKL. This CDR3 is built from 16 residues.

This clonotype appeared many times. This rearrangement joins TRBV4-1 to TRBJ1-2; D gene ambiguous. Deletions cut 1 base from V and 0 bases from J, with 6 bases between. The V gene's germline CDR1 is MGHRA and CDR2 YSYEKL. This CDR3 has 14 amino acids. In DNA form, the CDR3 reads TGCGCCAGCAGCCAAGGGGTAGCTAACTATGGCTACACCTTC. Encoded protein: CASSQGVANYGYTF.

This clonotype was seen ten or more times. This chain joins TRBV6-1 and TRBJ1-1, with 9 bases that match TRBD1. This CDR3 has 14 amino acids. The germline gives CDR1 MNHNS, CDR2 SASEGT. V shed 8 bases, J shed 5 bases, and the junction held 9 bases outside the gene matches. The DNA of the CDR3 is TGTGCCAGCCTTGACAGGGGGAAGGGGACTGAAGCTTTCTTT. It codes for CASLDRGKGTEAFF.

In its sample, this clonotype was seen a few times. The chain couples TRBV29-1 to TRBJ2-5; TRBD1 agrees at 8 bases. The germline V gene has CDR1 SQVTM and CDR2 ANQGSEA. Germline trimming cut 6 bases from V and 5 bases from J; bases unmatched to any gene: 5. This CDR3 is built from 12 residues. DNA of the CDR3: TGCAGCGTCATGACAGGGGAGGAGACCCAGTACTTC. Translated, it gives CSVMTGEETQYF. The full variable domain, completed using reference TRBV29-1 and TRBJ2-5, is SAVISQKPSRDICQRGTSLTIQCQVDSQVTMMFWYRQQPGQSLTLIATANQGSEATYESGFVIDKFPISRPNLTFSTLTVSNMSPEDSSIYLCSVMTGEETQYFGPGTRLLVL.

Ten or more counts support this clonotype. The genes are TRBV28 and TRBJ2-5, with 8 bases that match TRBD2. The CDR3 is 17 residues long. Trimming at V came to 3 bases and at J to 5 bases, leaving 14 bases not matched to a gene. The germline V gene encodes CDR1 MDHEN and CDR2 SYDVKM. For the CDR3, the DNA is TGTGCCAGCAGTTTTCGTGCCGGGAGGGCCGGTGAGGAGACCCAGTACTTC. Residues: CASSFRAGRAGEETQYF.

This chain links TRBV19 with TRBJ1-2; TRBD1 aligns across 9 bases. V shed 5 bases and J 5 bases; nucleotides not matched to a gene: 6. From germline, CDR1 is LNHDA and CDR2 SQIVND (reference sequence). The CDR3 runs to 14 residues. DNA of the CDR3: TGTGCCAGTAGTGGCCGGGACAGGGTGTATGGCTACACCTTC. Amino acid sequence: CASSGRDRVYGYTF.

This clonotype was recorded a few times. The chain employs TRBV28 and TRBJ2-7, with 8 bases identical to TRBD2. V was clipped by 4 bases and J by 5 bases; unmatched bases: 10. Germline V gives CDR1 MDHEN, CDR2 SYDVKM. This CDR3 is 15 amino acids long. The CDR3 DNA is TGTGCCAGCAGTTCACCCGGGACTAGAAAAGACGAGCAGTACTTC. It specifies CASSSPGTRKDEQYF.

There are many counts of this clonotype. This chain uses TRBV2 with TRBJ1-1, with D maybe TRBD1 (5 bases). This CDR3 spans 13 amino acids. From germline, CDR1 is SNHLY and CDR2 FYNNEI. V lost 3 bases, J lost 7 bases, and 12 bases lay in between. The CDR3 DNA reads as TGTGCCAGCAGTGATTTCCGGGACGTTGAAGCTTTCTTT. It encodes CASSDFRDVEAFF.

This clonotype has a count of ten or more. The chain links TRBV27 to TRBJ1-5; D is ambiguous. Germline V gene data show CDR1 as MNHEY and CDR2 as SMNVEV (reference sequence). The CDR3 is 13 residues long. V lost 8 bases and J 3 bases, leaving 11 bases between the germline ends. The CDR3 is CASSNSHNQPQHF. CDR3 nucleotide sequence: TGTGCCAGCTCAAACAGCCACAATCAGCCCCAGCATTTT.

Ten or more counts support this clonotype. The rearrangement links TRBV7-9 to TRBJ1-2, with a possible D match to TRBD1 (6 bases). The V gene's germline CDR1 is SEHNR and CDR2 FQNEAQ (reference sequence). CDR3 length: 12 amino acids. Trimming removed 2 bases from V and 7 bases from J, with 8 bases in between. CDR3 nucleotides: TGTGCCAGCAGCTTATCACAGGGTGGCTACACCTTC. This translates into CASSLSQGGYTF.

There are many counts of this clonotype. The chain is built from TRBV12-3 or TRBV12-4 and TRBJ1-5; possibly TRBD1 for D (5 bases). V dropped 2 bases and J dropped 9 bases, with 11 bases sitting between them. The CDR3 is 13 amino acids. CDR3 nucleotide sequence: TGTGCCAGCAGTTTATCAGGCGGGGGGCCCCAGCATTTT. It codes for CASSLSGGGPQHF.

This clonotype was observed many times. The rearrangement joins TRBV28 to TRBJ1-2, with 9 positions matching TRBD1. The CDR3 sequence is 18 residues long. Germline V gives CDR1 MDHEN, CDR2 SYDVKM. The V segment lost 2 bases and the J segment 1 base; nucleotides outside the gene matches: 11. The CDR3 reads CASSLVGTGYSSNYGYTF. The CDR3 DNA reads as TGTGCCAGCAGTTTAGTCGGGACAGGGTATTCGAGTAACTATGGCTACACCTTC.

There are many counts of this clonotype. The CDR3 loop is CASSRGQGAGEQYF. The CDR3 bases are TGTGCCAGCAGTAGGGGACAGGGGGCGGGTGAGCAGTACTTC. This rearrangement joins TRBV6-1 to TRBJ2-7; the match to TRBD1 covers 12 bases. In germline, CDR1 is MNHNS, CDR2 SASEGT. The junction had 6 bases not matched to a gene; V was cut back by 5 bases and J by 7 bases. The CDR3 covers 14 residues.

For this clonotype: A single base separates this from a much larger clone, so it may be a read error. The chain combines TRBV12-3 or TRBV12-4 with TRBJ1-2, with D tentatively TRBD1 (6 bases). This CDR3 is 15 amino acids long. Here the CDR3 reads CTSSVTPQGSYGYTF. For the CDR3, the DNA is TGTACCAGCAGCGTGACGCCACAGGGTTCCTATGGCTACACCTTC.

This clonotype was recorded at least ten times. The chain couples TRBV20-1 to TRBJ2-5; 7 nucleotides align to TRBD2. The CDR3 length is 14 residues. CDR1 is DFQATT, CDR2 SNEGSKA, per germline (reference sequence). Losses at the gene ends were 6 bases for V and 2 bases for J; bases not matched to a gene: 9. CDR3: CSAGEGQGQETQYF. In nucleotides, the CDR3 is TGCAGTGCGGGGGAGGGGCAGGGACAAGAGACCCAGTACTTC.

This clonotype was picked up many times. The rearrangement joins TRBV6-1 to TRBJ1-3; D gene unclear. Germline-derived CDR1 and CDR2 are MNHNS and SASEGT. Trimming took 8 bases from V and 0 from J, leaving 20 bases between them. The length of the CDR3 is 17 residues. Here the CDR3 reads CASSREAPTLSGNTIYF. The DNA for the CDR3 is TGTGCCAGCTCCCGCGAGGCTCCTACCCTCTCTGGAAACACCATATATTTT.

The chain employs TRBV28 and TRBJ1-2; 8 nucleotides align to TRBD1. V shed 4 bases and J 6 bases; nucleotides not matched to a gene: 10. Germline V gene sequence: CDR1 MDHEN, CDR2 SYDVKM. The CDR3 loop spans 15 amino acids. For the CDR3, the DNA is TGTGCCAGCAGTTCTGGACAGGGCTTCCCCAATGGCTACACCTTC. Protein product: CASSSGQGFPNGYTF.

The CDR3 DNA reads TGTGCCAGCAGCTTAGGCCCCAGGGTTAATTCACCCCTCCACTTT. Translating it yields CASSLGPRVNSPLHF. This chain links TRBV7-2 with TRBJ1-6; TRBD1 might be the D (5 bases). The CDR3 has 15 amino acids. The germline V gene encodes CDR1 SGHTA and CDR2 FQGNSA. The germline V and J ends were trimmed by 1 base and 6 bases, with 10 bases remaining between them.

This clonotype came up a few times. The chain recombines TRBV5-1 with TRBJ2-7; TRBD1 agrees at 8 bases. Trimming took 3 bases from V and 2 from J; bases not matched to a gene: 7. The CDR3 contains 15 residues. Germline assignment: CDR1 SGHRS and CDR2 YFSETQ. In DNA form, the CDR3 reads TGCGCCAGCAGCTCTAACGGACAGGGTACCTACGAGCAGTACTTC. It encodes CASSSNGQGTYEQYF.

This clonotype showed up many times. Relative to the germline gene, one junction end is altered; a read error may explain this. The J gene is TRBJ2-2, the V gene TRBV12-3 or TRBV12-4; TRBD2 might be the D (5 bases). The CDR3 has 13 amino acids. In DNA form, the CDR3 reads TGTGCCAGCAGTCTAGCCGCGGCCGGGGAGCTGTTTTTT. It translates to CASSLAAAGELFF.

Ten or more counts support this clonotype. V gene TRBV18 combines with J gene TRBJ2-7; weak D call: TRBD1 (6 bases). Per the germline V gene, CDR1 is KGHSH and CDR2 is LQKENI. The CDR3 is 17 residues long. V was shortened by 1 base and J by 0 bases, with 16 bases between the two germline ends. This chain's CDR3 is CASSPRSDRFYSYEQYF. Written as DNA, the CDR3 is TGTGCCAGCTCACCACGCTCGGACAGATTCTACTCCTACGAGCAGTACTTC. The whole variable domain, filled in from reference TRBV18 and TRBJ2-7, reads NAGVMQNPRHLVRRRGQEARLRCSPMKGHSHVYWYRQLPEEGLKFMVYLQKENIIDESGMPKERFSAEFPKEGPSILRIQQVVRGDSAAYFCASSPRSDRFYSYEQYFGPGTRLTVT.

Note on this clonotype: A read error may be the cause here, since a much bigger clone is one base away. The chain combines TRBV20-1 with TRBJ1-2; 10 bases line up with TRBD1. The V segment lost 2 bases and the J segment 4 bases; nucleotides outside the gene matches: 4. CDR1 DFQATT and CDR2 SNEGSKA come from the germline V gene (reference sequence). The CDR3 is made up of 14 amino acids. The CDR3 loop is CSARPGQGIYGYTF. The CDR3 bases are TGCAGTGCTAGACCGGGACAGGGGATCTATGGCTACACCTTC.

This clonotype showed up many times. The J gene is TRBJ1-6, the V gene TRBV28, with D hard to call. Germline CDR1 MDHEN, CDR2 SYDVKM. This CDR3 spans 14 amino acids. V lost 6 bases and J 7 bases, leaving 13 bases between the germline ends. CDR3 amino acids: CASSTPSPNSPLHF. The DNA of the CDR3 is TGTGCCAGCAGCACCCCGAGTCCCAATTCACCCCTCCACTTT. Filled out from reference TRBV28 and TRBJ1-6, the complete variable domain reads DVKVTQSSRYLVKRTGEKVFLECVQDMDHENMFWYRQDPGLGLRLIYFSYDVKMKEKGDIPEGYSVSREKKERFSLILESASTNQTSMYLCASSTPSPNSPLHFGNGTRLTVT.

This clonotype occurred many times. V and J are TRBV12-3 or TRBV12-4 and TRBJ2-4, with D possibly TRBD2 on 6 matching bases. The CDR3 runs 17 residues. V gave up 2 bases and J gave up 0 bases, with 14 bases separating them. CDR3 DNA sequence: TGTGCCAGCAGTTTAAGTGTGGGACTGACAGCCAAAAACATTCAGTACTTC. It encodes CASSLSVGLTAKNIQYF.

The V and J genes are TRBV28 and TRBJ2-5; 11 nucleotides agree with TRBD2. The germline CDR1 and CDR2 sequences are MDHEN and SYDVKM. Losses at the gene ends were 4 bases for V and 5 bases for J; bases not matched to a gene: 6. CDR3 length: 15 amino acids. In nucleotides, the CDR3 is TGTGCCAGCAGTTACTTGGGGACTAGCGGCGAGACCCAGTACTTC. Translated: CASSYLGTSGETQYF.

A note on this clonotype: The junction differs from germline at one of its ends, possibly a read error. V is TRBV27 and J is TRBJ2-2, with D maybe TRBD2 (5 bases). The V gene's germline CDR1 is MNHEY and CDR2 SMNVEV (reference sequence). This CDR3 has 13 residues. CDR3 sequence reads: CASSFSVFGELVF. The CDR3 DNA reads as TGTGCCAGCAGTTTCTCAGTTTTCGGGGAGCTGGTTTTT.

This clonotype has a handful of counts. The chain employs TRBV19 and TRBJ2-4; 7 bases agree with TRBD2. The CDR3 is made up of 15 amino acids. V shed 4 bases and J 1 base; nucleotides not matched to a gene: 4. Germline V gene data show CDR1 as LNHDA and CDR2 as SQIVND (reference sequence). In DNA form, the CDR3 reads TGTGCCAGTAGTAAGAGCGGGGTGGCCAAAAACATTCAGTACTTC. This codes for CASSKSGVAKNIQYF.

This chain uses TRBV18 with TRBJ2-5, with D possibly TRBD2 on 6 matching bases. CDR1 and CDR2 from the germline V gene are KGHSH and LQKENI. CDR3 size: 15 residues. V gave up 6 bases and J gave up 2 bases, with 16 bases separating them. The CDR3: CASSRSTSRQETQYF. The DNA of the CDR3 is TGTGCCAGCTCCCGATCTACTAGCAGACAAGAGACCCAGTACTTC.

This sequence joins TRBV3-1 and TRBJ1-2; no clear D. In germline, CDR1 is LGHDT, CDR2 YNNKEL (reference sequence). The V end lost 0 bases, the J end lost 7 bases, and 12 bases lay between the germline ends. The CDR3 is 14 amino acids. CDR3 sequence (DNA): TGTGCCAGCAGCCAAGACGGCGTTGCGGGTGGCTACACCTTC. Translation gives CASSQDGVAGGYTF.

The chain couples TRBV4-1 to TRBJ2-7, with D possibly matching TRBD1 (6 bases). Trimming removed 1 base from V and 2 bases from J, with 15 bases in between. The CDR3 is made up of 16 amino acids. CDR1 is MGHRA and CDR2 is YSYEKL in the germline V gene. The CDR3: CASSQVHPGGTYEQYF. The CDR3 bases are TGCGCCAGCAGCCAAGTGCACCCTGGGGGCACCTACGAGCAGTACTTC.